One sample yielded the 29 T cell receptor beta chains listed below, sequenced in a study of T cell repertoires in cytomegalovirus infection. Antigen specificity for these receptors is unknown. TCRdb processed the reads anew with MiXCR; each CDR3 protein has one entry. The sample has roughly 340,000 distinct CDR3 sequences, approximately 32% seen once. The sequencing used cultured PBMCs, collected from culture after CMV antigen stimulation. The receptor source for this set is a human donor in good health (CMV status not recorded). Some clones in this sample may be carry-over from other donors' samples.

The V and J genes are TRBV6-1 and TRBJ2-3; 10 nucleotides align to TRBD2. J gave up 3 bases and V 8 bases, and 2 bases lay outside the gene matches. Germline lookup yields CDR1 MNHNS and CDR2 SASEGT. This CDR3 comprises 13 residues. The CDR3 here is CASASGSTDTQYF. The DNA for the CDR3 is TGTGCCAGCGCTAGCGGGAGTACAGATACGCAGTATTTT.

This clonotype was observed a handful of times. The J gene is TRBJ1-2, the V gene TRBV12-3 or TRBV12-4; TRBD1 agrees at 7 bases. The length of the CDR3 is 14 residues. V lost 6 bases and J lost 4; bases outside the gene matches: 8. The CDR3: CASRAAGQVYGYTF. CDR3 coding DNA: TGTGCCAGCAGGGCGGCCGGACAGGTCTATGGCTACACCTTC.

This chain links TRBV2 with TRBJ2-2, with TRBD2 matching over 12 bases. Germline V gene sequence: CDR1 SNHLY, CDR2 FYNNEI. Trimming cost V 6 bases and J 4 bases; bases outside gene matches: 3. This CDR3 contains 15 residues. The chain's CDR3 is CASRLAGGLTGELFF. The CDR3 DNA reads as TGTGCCAGCAGACTAGCGGGGGGCCTCACCGGGGAGCTGTTTTTT.

The chain joins TRBV6-5 to TRBJ2-7; possibly TRBD1 or TRBD2 for D (6 bases each). There are 16 residues in the CDR3. Trimming removed 0 bases from V and 0 bases from J, with 12 bases in between. Germline CDR1 is MNHEY and CDR2 is SVGAGI. The CDR3 bases are TGTGCCAGCAGTTACTCCGGGGGCGAGAGCTCCTACGAGCAGTACTTC. This translates into CASSYSGGESSYEQYF.

This clonotype was seen a few times. The chain employs TRBV7-2 and TRBJ1-6; no reliable D call. The V end lost 4 bases, the J end lost 9 bases, and 16 bases lay between the germline ends. The CDR3 is made up of 15 amino acids. CDR1 and CDR2 (germline): SGHTA, FQGNSA. CDR3 in DNA: TGTGCCAGCAGCTCCCAGATTACTAGTACTTCACCCCTCCACTTT. Its translation: CASSSQITSTSPLHF.

Only a few counts were recorded for this clonotype. The chain uses TRBV12-3 or TRBV12-4 and TRBJ2-5; 7 nucleotides line up with TRBD1. The V gene end was trimmed by 7 bases and the J gene end by 7 bases; junction bases not matched to a gene: 15. The CDR3 totals 15 residues. Here the CDR3 DNA reads TGTGCCAGCACCTTGGGGACAGAGGATCTCTGGACCCAGTACTTC. Translating it yields CASTLGTEDLWTQYF.

The chain is built from TRBV9 and TRBJ2-1; D may be TRBD1 (5 bases). The CDR3 length is 16 residues. Germline V lookup: CDR1 SGDLS, CDR2 YYNGEE. With 0 bases removed from V and 4 bases from J, the gap between germline ends came to 14 bases. In DNA form, the CDR3 reads TGTGCCAGCAGCGTAGAAGGACACGCTACTTACAATGAGCAGTTCTTC. It translates to CASSVEGHATYNEQFF.

The chain is built from TRBV29-1 and TRBJ2-3; 7 bases match TRBD2. In germline, CDR1 is SQVTM, CDR2 ANQGSEA. V trimming: 0 bases; J trimming: 0 bases; junction bases outside the gene matches: 6. This CDR3 region has 16 residues. The CDR3 bases are TGCAGCGTTGAAGACCGGCTAGCGGACAGCACAGATACGCAGTATTTT. Its translation is CSVEDRLADSTDTQYF.

The chain carries TRBV7-9 and TRBJ1-1; D uncertain. CDR3 size: 11 residues. CDR1 and CDR2 (germline): SEHNR, FQNEAQ (reference sequence). Trimming cost V 5 bases and J 11 bases, with 12 bases left between them. The CDR3 here is CASSPGPGAFF. The CDR3 nucleotides read TGTGCCAGCAGCCCGGGTCCTGGGGCTTTCTTT.

The chain is built from TRBV7-2 and TRBJ1-3, with D perhaps matching TRBD1 (5 bases). The CDR3 sequence is 13 residues long. Trimming shortened V by 5 bases and J by 4 bases, and 9 bases separated the two germline ends. Germline values: CDR1 SGHTA, CDR2 FQGNSA. Here the CDR3 DNA reads TGTGCCAGCAGCGGGGGACCAGGAAACACCATATATTTT. It specifies CASSGGPGNTIYF.

This clonotype was found a few times. The V call is TRBV25-1, the J call TRBJ2-5, with no clear D. Looked up from germline, CDR1 is MGHDK and CDR2 is SYGVNS. The CDR3 is made up of 14 amino acids. V dropped 0 bases and J dropped 2 bases, with 7 bases sitting between them. DNA of the CDR3: TGTGCCAGCAGTGAATATCTTAGTCAAGAGACCCAGTACTTC. Translation gives CASSEYLSQETQYF.

CDR3 in DNA: TGTGCCAGCAGTTTACGAGCGGATGGAAACACCATATATTTT. Protein product: CASSLRADGNTIYF. This chain connects TRBV27 to TRBJ1-3; D not resolved. CDR3 length equals 14 residues. The V end was cut by 2 bases, the J end by 3 bases, with 8 bases between. Germline-derived CDR1 and CDR2 are MNHEY and SMNVEV (reference sequence).

The chain combines TRBV28 with TRBJ1-4, with 9 bases aligning to TRBD1. Germline CDR1 reads MDHEN; CDR2 reads SYDVKM. CDR3 size: 15 residues. Germline trimming cut 4 bases from V and 5 bases from J; bases unmatched to any gene: 5. The CDR3: CASSSSGTGNEKLFF. CDR3 DNA: TGTGCCAGCAGTTCTTCCGGGACAGGGAATGAAAAACTGTTTTTT.

The chain has TRBV18 and TRBJ1-1; no clear D. CDR1 and CDR2 (germline): KGHSH, LQKENI. The ends were cut back, 3 bases at V and 10 bases at J, with 9 bases in the middle. The CDR3 is 11 amino acids. CDR3 DNA sequence: TGTGCCAGCTCACCGGCGGTCGGAGCTTTCTTT. It translates to CASSPAVGAFF.

The CDR3 sequence: CASSRQGAWYNEQFF. The CDR3 nucleotides read TGTGCCAGCAGTCGACAGGGGGCGTGGTACAATGAGCAGTTCTTC. The chain couples TRBV12-3 or TRBV12-4 to TRBJ2-1, with 10 bases matching TRBD1. J gave up 4 bases and V 5 bases, and 5 bases lay outside the gene matches. The CDR3 is 15 amino acids.

V gene TRBV5-4 combines with J gene TRBJ2-7; D is possibly TRBD2 (7 bases). V lost 2 bases, J lost 2 bases, and 14 bases lay in between. CDR1 SGHNT and CDR2 YYREEE come from the germline V gene (reference sequence). The CDR3 covers 15 residues. CDR3: CASSFRQAGAYEQYF. Here the CDR3 DNA reads TGTGCCAGCAGCTTTCGACAGGCGGGGGCCTACGAGCAGTACTTC.

This clonotype has ten or more counts. The V gene is TRBV20-1, the J gene TRBJ2-1, with D possibly matching TRBD2 (6 bases). Trimming pared 2 bases from V and 2 bases from J, leaving 16 bases between. The CDR3 is made up of 16 amino acids. CDR1 is DFQATT, CDR2 SNEGSKA, per germline (reference sequence). The CDR3 loop is CSARFLEGGAYNEQFF. The DNA of the CDR3 is TGCAGTGCTAGATTTTTGGAGGGAGGCGCCTACAATGAGCAGTTCTTC.

The rearrangement joins TRBV6-1 to TRBJ1-5, with D unclear. The CDR3 has 13 amino acids. Germline assignment: CDR1 MNHNS and CDR2 SASEGT. V lost 1 base, J lost 3 bases, and 4 bases lay in between. CDR3 sequence reads: CASSEGDNQPQHF. The CDR3 nucleotides read TGTGCCAGCAGTGAAGGGGACAATCAGCCCCAGCATTTT.

The sample holds a few counts of this clonotype. The chain has TRBV10-3 and TRBJ1-5; D may be TRBD1 (6 bases). The V gene lost 0 bases and the J gene lost 5 bases, with 23 bases spanning the gap. The CDR3 runs to 19 residues. Germline V CDR1 and CDR2: ENHRY, SYGVKD. The CDR3 nucleotides read TGTGCCATCAGTGAGTCTGCAGGGGCAGTAGAAAAGGGGGATCAGCCCCAGCATTTT. Amino acids: CAISESAGAVEKGDQPQHF.

This chain connects TRBV29-1 to TRBJ1-3; D is unclear. Germline loops: CDR1 SQVTM, CDR2 ANQGSEA. The CDR3 has 12 residues. V lost 3 bases to trimming and J lost 4 bases, with 7 bases between them. CDR3 sequence: CSVEGFGNTIYF. In DNA form, the CDR3 reads TGCAGCGTTGAGGGCTTCGGAAACACCATATATTTT. The full variable domain, with the rest looked up from reference TRBV29-1 and TRBJ1-3, is SAVISQKPSRDICQRGTSLTIQCQVDSQVTMMFWYRQQPGQSLTLIATANQGSEATYESGFVIDKFPISRPNLTFSTLTVSNMSPEDSSIYLCSVEGFGNTIYFGEGSWLTVV.

This clonotype was seen a few times. This chain uses TRBV18 with TRBJ1-2; D might be TRBD1 (6 bases). The CDR3 consists of 14 residues. V lost 2 bases and J lost 4, with 11 bases in between. Germline CDR1 is KGHSH and CDR2 is LQKENI. As DNA, the CDR3 is TGTGCCAGCTCACCAGCAGGGGACTCCTATGGCTACACCTTC. This translates into CASSPAGDSYGYTF.

This clonotype was detected only a few times. This chain links TRBV7-2 with TRBJ2-3; maybe TRBD2 (7 bases). The CDR3 length is 19 residues. V lost 1 base and J 0 bases, leaving 20 bases between the germline ends. CDR1 and CDR2 from the germline V gene are SGHTA and FQGNSA. CDR3 coding DNA: TGTGCCAGCAGCTTAGTTTTCTATGGGCGGGGGCCTAGCACAGATACGCAGTATTTT. Translated, it gives CASSLVFYGRGPSTDTQYF.

V is TRBV5-1 and J is TRBJ2-7; 9 bases are shared with TRBD1. This CDR3 has 14 amino acids. Germline CDR1 and CDR2: SGHRS and YFSETQ. Trimming took 4 bases from V and 2 from J; bases not matched to a gene: 4. The CDR3 protein is CASSGQGTTYEQYF. CDR3 coding DNA: TGCGCCAGCAGCGGACAGGGGACCACCTACGAGCAGTACTTC.

This clonotype was seen only a few times. V is TRBV5-4 and J is TRBJ1-2; D gene ambiguous. Deletions cut 2 bases from V and 8 bases from J, with 16 bases between. Germline V lookup: CDR1 SGHNT, CDR2 YYREEE (reference sequence). There are 14 residues in the CDR3. CDR3 in DNA: TGTGCCAGCAGCTTAAGTGGCAGCTTCTGGGGCTACACCTTC. Protein: CASSLSGSFWGYTF.

This clonotype was recorded at least ten times. This sequence joins TRBV7-2 and TRBJ1-2; maybe TRBD1 (5 bases). Germline loops: CDR1 SGHTA, CDR2 FQGNSA. The length of the CDR3 is 17 residues. V lost 0 bases to trimming and J lost 3 bases, with 17 bases between them. In nucleotides, the CDR3 is TGTGCCAGCAGCTTAGCCCCCTTACAGGCTAATGACTATGGCTACACCTTC. Protein product: CASSLAPLQANDYGYTF.

This clonotype was detected only a few times. The chain links TRBV7-3 to TRBJ2-3; 14 bases are shared with TRBD2. Per germline, CDR1 SGHTA and CDR2 FQGTGA. The CDR3 totals 19 residues. V gave up 4 bases and J gave up 0 bases; unmatched junction bases: 9. The CDR3 is CASSSGLAGGPLSTDTQYF. The CDR3 DNA sequence: TGTGCCAGCAGCTCTGGACTAGCGGGGGGTCCACTAAGCACAGATACGCAGTATTTT. Full variable domain (outside the CDR3, taken from reference TRBV7-3 and TRBJ2-3): GAGVSQTPSNKVTEKGKYVELRCDPISGHTALYWYRQSLGQGPEFLIYFQGTGAADDSGLPNDRFFAVRPEGSVSTLKIQRTERGDSAVYLCASSSGLAGGPLSTDTQYFGPGTRLTVL.

This clonotype showed up just a few times. The rearrangement joins TRBV28 to TRBJ1-2; 7 bases are shared with TRBD1. This CDR3 spans 14 amino acids. Per germline, CDR1 MDHEN and CDR2 SYDVKM. The junction had 11 bases not matched to a gene; V was cut back by 8 bases and J by 5 bases. CDR3 amino acids: CASRSRGARYGYTF. As DNA, the CDR3 is TGTGCCAGCCGATCCAGGGGGGCGAGGTATGGCTACACCTTC.

The chain recombines TRBV28 with TRBJ1-1, with 8 bases fitting TRBD1. Per germline, CDR1 MDHEN and CDR2 SYDVKM. This CDR3 spans 16 amino acids. J gave up 3 bases and V 6 bases, and 12 bases lay outside the gene matches. Here the CDR3 reads CASSPPGTGAYTEAFF. CDR3 coding DNA: TGTGCCAGCAGCCCGCCAGGGACAGGAGCATACACTGAAGCTTTCTTT.

J is TRBJ1-2 and V is TRBV12-3 or TRBV12-4; 8 bases align to TRBD1. Trimming at V came to 7 bases and at J to 8 bases, leaving 9 bases not matched to a gene. This CDR3 is built from 13 residues. CDR3 bases: TGTGCCAGCAAAACAGGGGGGTTGAAAGGCTACACCTTC. This gives the protein CASKTGGLKGYTF.